A selection of T cell receptor beta chains follows, all from one sample in a study of cytomegalovirus exposure and HLA in healthy donors. Method: immunoSEQ multiplex PCR; TCRdb's copy keeps in-frame clones and lacks some. Of 250,000 to 350,000 clones listed, 80% to 90% were seen once; the top ten hold approximately 4.3%. The sequenced material came from PBMCs. These receptors came from a man in his forties in good health and CMV-seropositive. Each CDR3 is given with its conserved first and last residue. D genes are given only for firm matches. Size is omitted from some rows. Given values are once, few, many or a class for expanded clones.

J | D | V | length | size | CDR3 | DNA
TRBJ1-2 | TRBD1 | TRBV30 | 15 | . | CAWSAGGRYNYGYTF | TGTGCCTGGAGTGCAGGGGGACGGTATAACTATGGCTACACCTTC
TRBJ2-5 | TRBD1 | TRBV5-1 | 14 | . | CASSPGQLGETQYF | TGCGCCAGCAGCCCGGGACAGCTTGGAGAGACCCAGTACTTC
TRBJ2-1 | TRBD2 | TRBV6-5 | 15 | . | CASSPGTSGPNEQFF | TGTGCCAGCAGCCCCGGGACTAGCGGGCCTAATGAGCAGTTCTTC
TRBJ2-7 | . | TRBV7-2 | 13 | once | CASSEGLSYEQYF | TGTGCCAGCAGCGAGGGACTGTCCTACGAGCAGTACTTC
TRBJ2-3 | . | TRBV13 | 13 | . | CASSLTSTDTQYF | TGTGCCAGCAGCCTAACTAGCACAGATACGCAGTATTTT
TRBJ1-5 | . | TRBV28 | 15 | . | CASSRQGGGNQPQHF | TGTGCCAGCAGCCGGCAGGGAGGTGGCAATCAGCCCCAGCATTTT
TRBJ1-5 | . | TRBV7-8 | 15 | . | CASSLALPGPGSQHF | TGTGCCAGCAGCTTAGCGCTTCCAGGGCCAGGGTCCCAGCATTTT
TRBJ2-7 | TRBD2 | TRBV4-1 | 15 | . | CASSPRGLADYEQYF | TGCGCCAGCAGCCCCCGTGGGCTAGCGGATTACGAGCAGTACTTC
TRBJ2-5 | TRBD1 | TRBV10-3 | 15 | once | CAISDDRGFWETQYF | TGTGCCATCAGCGACGACAGGGGTTTTTGGGAGACCCAGTACTTC
TRBJ2-3 | TRBD2 | TRBV4-1 | 18 | . | CASSPRGLAGGSTDTQYF | TGCGCCAGCAGCCCGAGGGGACTAGCGGGAGGGAGCACAGATACGCAGTATTTT
TRBJ1-2 | TRBD1 | TRBV6-1 | 14 | once | CASSDGTGFYGYTF | TGTGCCAGCAGTGACGGGACAGGGTTCTATGGCTACACCTTC
TRBJ2-1 | TRBD2 | TRBV6-1 | 15 | . | CASREGLAGPNEQFF | TGTGCCAGCCGTGAGGGGCTAGCGGGACCAAATGAGCAGTTCTTC
TRBJ2-3 | . | TRBV27 | 15 | . | CASSFRESSTDTQYF | TGTGCCAGCAGTTTTAGGGAGTCTAGCACAGATACGCAGTATTTT
TRBJ2-5 | TRBD2 | TRBV2 | 17 | few | CASSDSWGGRSGETQYF | TGTGCCAGCAGTGATTCTTGGGGCGGGAGGTCGGGTGAGACCCAGTACTTC
TRBJ2-7 | TRBD2 | TRBV30 | 12 | . | CAWVAGVDEQYF | TGTGCCTGGGTAGCGGGAGTGGACGAGCAGTACTTC
TRBJ2-5 | TRBD2 | TRBV7-9 | 13 | once | CASSSGLLETQYF | TGTGCCAGCAGCTCGGGACTACTAGAGACCCAGTACTTC
TRBJ1-5 | TRBD1 | TRBV6-1 | 15 | few | CASSEGTGRTQPQHF | TGTGCCAGCAGTGAAGGGACAGGGAGAACCCAGCCCCAGCATTTT
TRBJ1-1 | . | TRBV28 | 12 | . | CASSSSPRPAFF | TGTGCCAGCAGTTCCTCCCCCAGGCCAGCTTTCTTT
TRBJ2-5 | TRBD2 | TRBV7-9 | 12 | . | CSSSRTSVPQYF | TGTTCCAGCAGCCGAACTAGCGTGCCCCAGTACTTC
TRBJ2-3 | . | TRBV7-3 | 12 | . | CASTFYRDTQYF | TGTGCCAGCACATTCTATAGAGATACGCAGTATTTT
TRBJ2-3 | TRBD1 | TRBV7-9 | 17 | . | CASTQNPGQVLTDTQYF | TGTGCCAGCACCCAGAACCCGGGACAGGTTCTGACGGATACGCAGTATTTT
TRBJ2-7 | . | TRBV27 | 16 | once | CASSLIRGLNANEQYF | TGTGCCAGCAGTTTGATCCGAGGGCTTAACGCTAACGAGCAGTACTTC
TRBJ2-3 | TRBD2 | TRBV5-3 | 16 | . | CARSLWASGSPDTQYF | TGTGCCAGAAGCTTGTGGGCTAGCGGGAGCCCAGATACGCAGTATTTT
TRBJ1-1 | TRBD1 | TRBV5-1 | 13 | . | CASSPGRGSVAFF | TGCGCCAGCAGCCCCGGCAGGGGGTCGGTAGCTTTCTTT
TRBJ2-7 | TRBD2 | TRBV5-1 | 16 | . | CASSMGLAASSYEQYF | TGCGCCAGCAGCATGGGACTAGCGGCTAGCTCCTACGAGCAGTACTTC
TRBJ1-3 | TRBD1 | TRBV27 | 17 | . | CASSLRSPGGRGNTIYF | TGTGCCAGCAGTCTCCGCTCACCAGGGGGCAGAGGAAACACCATATATTTT
TRBJ2-3 | . | TRBV28 | 16 | . | CASSLARIQSADTQYF | TGTGCCAGCAGTTTAGCCCGGATCCAGAGCGCAGATACGCAGTATTTT
TRBJ2-2 | . | TRBV6-5 | 13 | . | CASRIPDTGELFF | TGTGCCAGCCGAATCCCGGACACCGGGGAGCTGTTTTTT
TRBJ1-4 | TRBD1 | TRBV2 | 15 | . | CASSFQGAQGEKLFF | TGTGCCAGCAGTTTCCAGGGGGCGCAGGGTGAAAAACTGTTTTTT
TRBJ2-3 | TRBD2 | TRBV27 | 17 | . | CASGPWSGGSSADTQYF | TGTGCCAGCGGGCCCTGGTCTGGCGGGAGTTCTGCAGATACGCAGTATTTT
TRBJ2-7 | TRBD2 | TRBV5-1 | 15 | . | CASSRLSGRSYEQYF | TGCGCCAGCAGTCGCCTTAGCGGGAGGTCCTACGAGCAGTACTTC
TRBJ2-5 | . | TRBV4-1 | 17 | . | CASSQDRATVHRETQYF | TGCGCCAGCAGCCAAGATCGGGCGACAGTTCACCGAGAGACCCAGTACTTC
TRBJ2-3 | TRBD1 | TRBV4-1 | 17 | . | CASSLEGVAGGADTQYF | TGCGCCAGCAGCTTAGAAGGGGTGGCAGGGGGCGCAGATACGCAGTATTTT
TRBJ1-1 | . | TRBV7-9 | 12 | . | CSSNLGTLEAFF | TGTTCCAGCAACCTTGGGACACTTGAAGCTTTCTTT
TRBJ2-3 | . | TRBV19 | 12 | . | CASSVSTDTQYF | TGTGCCAGTAGTGTAAGCACAGATACGCAGTATTTT
TRBJ2-3 | . | TRBV4-3 | 15 | once | CASSQDRRAGDTQYF | TGCGCCAGCAGCCAAGATAGGCGGGCGGGAGATACGCAGTATTTT
TRBJ2-7 | . | TRBV6-5 | 16 | few | CASSYSSMGGPHEQYF | TGTGCCAGCAGTTACTCGAGTATGGGGGGTCCCCACGAGCAGTACTTC
TRBJ2-5 | TRBD2 | TRBV7-9 | 17 | . | CSSSPVGLAGGEETQYF | TGTTCCAGCAGCCCCGTCGGACTAGCGGGAGGTGAGGAGACCCAGTACTTC
TRBJ2-2 | . | TRBV12-5 | 18 | . | CASGLVDGGGTNTGELFF | TGTGCTAGTGGTTTGGTAGATGGTGGGGGGACGAACACCGGGGAGCTGTTTTTT
TRBJ2-2 | TRBD2 | TRBV9 | 18 | . | CASSVGLAGGGGTGELFF | TGTGCCAGCAGCGTTGGACTAGCGGGAGGGGGGGGCACCGGGGAGCTGTTTTTT
TRBJ2-1 | TRBD2 | TRBV28 | 15 | few | CASSRDYSSYNEQFF | TGTGCCAGCAGCCGGGACTACAGCTCCTACAATGAGCAGTTCTTC
TRBJ2-7 | . | TRBV27 | 13 | . | CASSSGISYEQYF | TGTGCCAGCAGTTCCGGGATTTCCTACGAGCAGTACTTC
TRBJ1-2 | . | TRBV6-1 | 12 | . | CASTQTNYGYTF | TGTGCCAGCACCCAGACTAACTATGGCTACACCTTC
TRBJ2-7 | . | TRBV4-1 | 16 | . | CASMREFGVWAYEQYF | TGCGCCAGCATGAGGGAGTTTGGGGTTTGGGCGTACGAGCAGTACTTC
TRBJ2-7 | TRBD2 | TRBV9 | 15 | once | CASSVEGGVTYEQYF | TGTGCCAGCAGCGTAGAGGGAGGGGTTACCTACGAGCAGTACTTC
TRBJ2-3 | . | TRBV18 | 16 | . | CASSPPGALSTDTQYF | TGTGCCAGCTCACCACCGGGCGCGCTTAGCACAGATACGCAGTATTTT